The next 11 T cell receptor beta chains were all read from a single sample in a study of blood T cell repertoires in COVID-19. The assay was immunoSEQ multiplex PCR, and TCRdb's table has in-frame clones only and misses some. The table shows about 150,000 clones, with under 85% occurring only once. Material: peripheral blood. These receptors all come from a woman of 80 years or more with acute or convalescent COVID-19.

The rearrangement uses TRBV5-1 and TRBJ2-3, with 9 bases matching TRBD2. The CDR3 has 16 amino acids. The germline gives CDR1 SGHRS, CDR2 YFSETQ. Trimming cost V 6 bases and J 7 bases; bases outside gene matches: 15. CDR3 nucleotides: TGCGCCAGCATGCCCGCCGTTAGCGGGAGATCTAATACGCAGTATTTT. It yields the protein CASMPAVSGRSNTQYF.

The V call is TRBV9, the J call TRBJ1-6; tentatively, D is TRBD1 (6 bases). Between the trimmed V and J ends, which lost 2 bases and 3 bases, there was a span of 15 bases. CDR3 size: 17 residues. Per the germline V gene, CDR1 is SGDLS and CDR2 is YYNGEE. The CDR3: CASSVSGQSLYNSPLHF. CDR3 bases: TGTGCCAGCAGCGTCAGCGGACAGTCACTCTATAATTCACCCCTCCACTTT.

V and J are TRBV5-1 and TRBJ2-3; 13 bases are a match to TRBD2. Germline V CDR1 and CDR2: SGHRS, YFSETQ. This CDR3 has 17 amino acids. With 6 bases clipped from V and 4 bases from J, the junction kept 11 bases outside the gene matches. The CDR3 nucleotides read TGCGCCAGCACCCTACTAGCGGGGGGGCAACTAGCAGATACGCAGTATTTT. This gives the protein CASTLLAGGQLADTQYF.

J is TRBJ1-5 and V is TRBV2; no reliable D call. Germline values: CDR1 SNHLY, CDR2 FYNNEI. CDR3 length equals 15 residues. The V and J ends lost 7 bases and 2 bases respectively, with 15 bases between them. For the CDR3, the DNA is TGTGCCAGCACCGAGAGGGTTTGGGGCAATCAGCCCCAGCATTTT. Its translation: CASTERVWGNQPQHF. The full variable domain, completed using reference TRBV2 and TRBJ1-5, is EPEVTQTPSHQVTQMGQEVILRCVPISNHLYFYWYRQILGQKVEFLVSFYNNEISEKSEIFDDQFSVERPDGSNFTLKIRSTKLEDSAMYFCASTERVWGNQPQHFGDGTRLSIL.

The V and J genes are TRBV27 and TRBJ1-5, with 8 bases lining up with TRBD1. The CDR3 is 15 residues long. Germline CDR1 reads MNHEY; CDR2 reads SMNVEV (reference sequence). V shed 6 bases and J 0 bases; nucleotides not matched to a gene: 4. DNA of the CDR3: TGTGCCAGCAGACCGGGACAGGTTAGCAATCAGCCCCAGCATTTT. Translating it yields CASRPGQVSNQPQHF.

This rearrangement joins TRBV7-9 to TRBJ2-7, with D perhaps being TRBD1 or TRBD2 (5 bases each). CDR1 and CDR2 from the germline V gene are SEHNR and FQNEAQ (reference sequence). The V and J ends lost 7 bases and 4 bases respectively, with 8 bases between them. The CDR3 consists of 11 residues. CDR3 region: CASTRGYEQYF. DNA of the CDR3: TGTGCCAGCACGAGGGGTTACGAGCAGTACTTC.

The CDR3 sequence is CASSAPDRGFNEQFF. The CDR3 DNA follows: TGTGCCAGCAGCGCCCCGGACAGGGGGTTCAATGAGCAGTTCTTC. The rearrangement links TRBV7-2 to TRBJ2-1; TRBD1 matches at 10 bases. V trimming: 5 bases; J trimming: 6 bases; junction bases outside the gene matches: 7. Germline V gene sequence: CDR1 SGHTA, CDR2 FQGNSA. The CDR3 is 15 residues long.

This clone was seen a single time. The rearrangement joins TRBV6-1 to TRBJ1-3; unclear D gene. The CDR3 has 14 residues. CDR1 and CDR2 (germline): MNHNS, SASEGT. Between the trimmed V and J ends, which lost 3 bases and 2 bases, there was a span of 8 bases. Written as DNA, the CDR3 is TGTGCCAGCAGTGAGTCACTAGCTGGAAACACCATATATTTT. Protein sequence: CASSESLAGNTIYF.

The chain combines TRBV5-8 with TRBJ2-3; no reliable D call. The CDR3 sequence is 13 residues long. The V end lost 7 bases, the J end lost 4 bases, and 13 bases lay between the germline ends. The germline gives CDR1 SGHTS, CDR2 YDEGEE. The CDR3 DNA sequence: TGTGCCAGCGTGAGCATACTCCCAGATACGCAGTATTTT. Its protein is CASVSILPDTQYF. Full variable domain (remainder filled in from reference TRBV5-8 and TRBJ2-3): EAGVTQSPTHLIKTRGQQATLRCSPISGHTSVYWYQQALGLGLQFLLWYDEGEERNRGNFPPRFSGRQFPNYSSELNVNALELEDSALYLCASVSILPDTQYFGPGTRLTVL.

The genes are TRBV6-5 and TRBJ1-2; 8 bases fit TRBD1. The CDR3 has 13 amino acids. Trimming cost V 4 bases and J 4 bases; bases outside gene matches: 2. Germline V gene lookup returns CDR1 MNHEY and CDR2 SVGAGI. The CDR3 DNA is TGTGCCAGCAGTTTTACAGGGGGCTATGGCTACACCTTC. Translation: CASSFTGGYGYTF.

This chain connects TRBV27 to TRBJ1-2; TRBD1 aligns across 7 bases. Germline V gene sequence: CDR1 MNHEY, CDR2 SMNVEV (reference sequence). The CDR3 sequence is 14 residues long. J gave up 5 bases and V 0 bases, and 3 bases lay outside the gene matches. DNA of the CDR3: TGTGCCAGCAGTTTATCGGGACAGAGATATGGCTACACCTTC. Its protein is CASSLSGQRYGYTF.